One T cell receptor beta chain is described in this entry. As originally analysed: The assay estimated nucleated cells by amplifying reference gene primers. Generated by immunoSEQ multiplex PCR, the TCRdb table keeps only in-frame clones and is missing some. V, J and clone size reflect that table, while D and trimming were determined from the DNA. The table includes around 170,000 clones, 86% detected once. Germline V gives CDR1 SGHNT, CDR2 YYREEE (reference sequence). The CDR3 extends over 16 amino acids. The ends lost 4 bases at V and 6 bases at J; junction bases unmatched: 14. These data originate in a study of blood T cell repertoires in COVID-19. Across the study: PBMCs, B-cell-depleted T cells, or T cells were the source of the cDNA or gDNA that made up the material.

The origin of this receptor is a man aged 45-60 years with active or convalescent COVID-19. The chain carries TRBV5-4 and TRBJ2-5, with TRBD2 matching over 8 bases. The sequenced material came from peripheral blood. CDR3 residues: CASSAEVAGYGKTQYF. The CDR3 DNA reads as TGTGCCAGCAGCGCCGAGGTAGCGGGGTACGGAAAGACCCAGTACTTC.